This is a list of T cell receptor beta chains from one sample in a study of shared clonotypes between healthy human individuals. Here immunoSEQ multiplex PCR was the method, and the copy in TCRdb shows in-frame clones only, minus some. Seen here are 2 million to 3 million clones, 80% to 95% observed once, and the top ten hold approximately 0.37%. Sequencing was carried out using naive CD4+ T cells from PBMCs. All receptors derive from a man in his late teens or twenties in good health. Some clones in this sample may be carry-over from other donors' samples. Each CDR3 is given with its conserved first and last residue. Each record gives: J gene, V gene, D gene, clone size, CDR3 protein, CDR3 DNA. The D gene is left open where the match is weak. Rows may omit the clone size; those that give it use once, few, many or a size class.

J: TRBJ2-3; V: TRBV28; D: .; size: .; CDR3: CASIDRGCSTQYF; DNA: TGTGCCAGTATAGACCGGGGGTGCTCTACGCAGTATTTT
J: TRBJ2-2; V: TRBV10-3; D: .; size: .; CDR3: CAIGPSGANTGELFF; DNA: TGTGCCATCGGACCGTCCGGGGCGAACACCGGGGAGCTGTTTTTT
J: TRBJ2-3; V: TRBV19; D: .; size: .; CDR3: CASSMRVPPTDTQYF; DNA: TGTGCCAGTAGTATGAGGGTCCCTCCCACAGATACGCAGTATTTT
J: TRBJ2-6; V: TRBV18; D: TRBD1; size: .; CDR3: CASSPWDSGSSGANVLTF; DNA: TGTGCCAGCTCACCCTGGGACAGTGGTAGCTCCGGGGCCAACGTCCTGACTTTC
J: TRBJ1-1; V: TRBV29-1; D: .; size: .; CDR3: CSVEEARGTEAFF; DNA: TGCAGCGTTGAAGAGGCGAGGGGAACTGAAGCTTTCTTT
J: TRBJ2-5; V: TRBV7-9; D: TRBD1; size: once; CDR3: CASRGRQGNGETQYF; DNA: TGTGCCAGCAGGGGAAGACAGGGTAATGGGGAGACCCAGTACTTC
J: TRBJ1-3; V: TRBV4-1; D: .; size: .; CDR3: CASSVGDTSGNTIYF; DNA: TGCGCCAGCAGTGTAGGGGATACCTCTGGAAACACCATATATTTT
J: TRBJ1-5; V: TRBV19; D: TRBD1; size: .; CDR3: CASSPGGGQPQHF; DNA: TGTGCCAGTAGCCCAGGGGGAGGTCAGCCCCAGCATTTT
J: TRBJ2-3; V: TRBV9; D: .; size: .; CDR3: CASSVRENTDTQYF; DNA: TGTGCCAGCAGCGTACGGGAGAACACAGATACGCAGTATTTT
J: TRBJ2-1; V: TRBV11-2; D: .; size: .; CDR3: CASSSPRRAYSYNEQFF; DNA: TGTGCCAGCAGCTCACCCCGGAGGGCCTACTCCTACAATGAGCAGTTCTTC
J: TRBJ1-2; V: TRBV28; D: .; size: .; CDR3: CASQGVTGYGYTF; DNA: TGTGCCAGCCAGGGTGTGACTGGCTATGGCTACACCTTC
J: TRBJ2-5; V: TRBV5-1; D: TRBD2; size: .; CDR3: CASSPSGSQETQYF; DNA: TGCGCCAGCAGCCCTAGCGGGAGTCAAGAGACCCAGTACTTC
J: TRBJ2-2; V: TRBV11-2; D: TRBD2; size: once; CDR3: CASSPKREWGTGELFF; DNA: TGTGCCAGCAGCCCGAAGCGGGAGTGGGGCACCGGGGAGCTGTTTTTT
J: TRBJ2-5; V: TRBV5-1; D: .; size: .; CDR3: CASSVGRSGYQETQYF; DNA: TGCGCCAGCAGCGTTGGCCGCAGCGGGTACCAAGAGACCCAGTACTTC
J: TRBJ2-7; V: TRBV28; D: TRBD1; size: once; CDR3: CASSYLRGTGSYEQYF; DNA: TGTGCCAGCAGTTACCTCCGTGGGACAGGCTCCTACGAGCAGTACTTC
J: TRBJ2-5; V: TRBV7-9; D: .; size: .; CDR3: CASSLLGFQETQYF; DNA: TGTGCCAGCAGCTTACTGGGTTTCCAAGAGACCCAGTACTTC
J: TRBJ1-2; V: TRBV9; D: TRBD1; size: .; CDR3: CASSAPGTGSNYGYTF; DNA: TGTGCCAGCAGCGCACCCGGGACAGGGTCCAACTATGGCTACACCTTC
J: TRBJ1-3; V: TRBV7-6; D: .; size: .; CDR3: CASSLQQLHSGNTIYF; DNA: TGTGCCAGCAGCCTACAGCAACTCCACTCTGGAAACACCATATATTTT
J: TRBJ2-7; V: TRBV28; D: .; size: .; CDR3: CASSLSSVGLYEQYF; DNA: TGTGCCAGCAGTTTGTCTTCGGTTGGGCTGTACGAGCAGTACTTC
J: TRBJ2-7; V: TRBV19; D: .; size: .; CDR3: CASSGRYEQYF; DNA: TGTGCCAGTAGTGGCCGCTACGAGCAGTACTTC
J: TRBJ1-5; V: TRBV19; D: .; size: .; CDR3: CASSMVPGVGRGNQPQHF; DNA: TGTGCCAGTAGTATGGTTCCAGGAGTGGGAAGGGGCAATCAGCCCCAGCATTTT
J: TRBJ1-1; V: TRBV28; D: .; size: once; CDR3: CASPSLGLTQNTEAFF; DNA: TGTGCCAGTCCCAGCCTCGGTCTTACGCAGAACACTGAAGCTTTCTTT
J: TRBJ2-7; V: TRBV5-4; D: .; size: .; CDR3: CASSLDSLYEQYF; DNA: TGTGCCAGCAGCTTGGACAGCCTATACGAGCAGTACTTC
J: TRBJ1-5; V: TRBV19; D: .; size: .; CDR3: CASQETRVSNQPQHF; DNA: TGTGCCAGCCAAGAAACCAGGGTTAGCAATCAGCCCCAGCATTTT
J: TRBJ2-2; V: TRBV5-1; D: .; size: .; CDR3: CASSRTKNQHGTGELFF; DNA: TGCGCCAGCAGCCGAACCAAAAACCAGCATGGCACCGGGGAGCTGTTTTTT
J: TRBJ1-4; V: TRBV20-1; D: .; size: .; CDR3: CSADQGEKLFF; DNA: TGCAGTGCGGACCAAGGCGAAAAACTGTTTTTT
J: TRBJ2-1; V: TRBV7-2; D: TRBD2; size: .; CDR3: CASSLSGLARYEQFF; DNA: TGTGCCAGCAGCTTATCCGGACTAGCTCGATATGAGCAGTTCTTC
J: TRBJ1-1; V: TRBV11-1; D: TRBD1; size: .; CDR3: CASARTGYMNTEAFF; DNA: TGTGCCAGCGCGAGGACAGGGTACATGAACACTGAAGCTTTCTTT
J: TRBJ1-1; V: TRBV5-1; D: .; size: .; CDR3: CASSLASGAGNTEAFF; DNA: TGCGCCAGCAGCTTGGCTTCAGGGGCTGGTAACACTGAAGCTTTCTTT
J: TRBJ2-5; V: TRBV5-1; D: .; size: .; CDR3: CASSPLNQETQYF; DNA: TGCGCCAGCAGCCCGTTAAACCAAGAGACCCAGTACTTC
J: TRBJ2-5; V: TRBV11-2; D: TRBD2; size: .; CDR3: CASSLVTGGPETQYF; DNA: TGTGCCAGCAGCTTAGTAACGGGAGGGCCAGAGACCCAGTACTTC